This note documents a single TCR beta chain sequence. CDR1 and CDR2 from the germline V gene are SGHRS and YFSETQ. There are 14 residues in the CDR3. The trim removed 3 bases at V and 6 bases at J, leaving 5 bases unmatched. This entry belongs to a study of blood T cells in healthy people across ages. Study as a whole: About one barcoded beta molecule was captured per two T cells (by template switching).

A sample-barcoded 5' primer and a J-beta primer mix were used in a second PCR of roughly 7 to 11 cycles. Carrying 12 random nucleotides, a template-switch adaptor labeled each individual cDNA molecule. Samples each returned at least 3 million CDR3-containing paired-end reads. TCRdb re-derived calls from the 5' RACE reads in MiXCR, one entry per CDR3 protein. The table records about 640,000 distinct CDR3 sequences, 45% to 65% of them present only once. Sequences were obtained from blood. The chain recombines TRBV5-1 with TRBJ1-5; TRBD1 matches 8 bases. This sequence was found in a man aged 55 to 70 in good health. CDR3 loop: CASSSTGGSQPQHF. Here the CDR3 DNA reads TGCGCCAGCAGCTCCACAGGGGGGAGTCAGCCCCAGCATTTT.